The 16 T cell receptor beta chains below were found in one sample sequenced in a study of T cells in Graves' hyperthyroidism and ophthalmopathy. Amplified TCR beta CDR3 regions came from RNA transcripts. HTBI primers were employed in a first-round RT-PCR of the TCR CDR3. MiXCR, run by TCRdb on the multiplex PCR reads, gives a single entry per CDR3 protein. The repertoire includes roughly 380,000 distinct CDR3 sequences, around 13% of them detected once, and 8% to 13% sits in the top ten. Source material: blood. All receptors come from a woman aged 60-70 years with Graves' hyperthyroidism.

The rearrangement uses TRBV6-5 and TRBJ1-5; 9 positions match TRBD1. Per germline, CDR1 MNHEY and CDR2 SVGAGI. The ends lost 4 bases at V and 4 bases at J; junction bases unmatched: 14. The CDR3 runs 18 residues. CDR3 DNA sequence: TGTGCCAGCAGTTTGGAGGGACAGGGATCTTTGAGGAATCAGCCCCAGCATTTT. It translates to CASSLEGQGSLRNQPQHF.

Regarding this clonotype: A clone one base away is much larger, so this may be a read error. The chain joins TRBV7-3 to TRBJ2-7, with 11 bases matching TRBD1. Trimming cost V 5 bases and J 5 bases; bases outside gene matches: 5. CDR1 and CDR2 (germline): SGHTA, FQGTGA. The CDR3 spans 14 residues. CDR3 coding DNA: TGTGCCAGCAGCGTATGGGGACAGGGGGACGAGCAGTACTTC. It specifies CASSVWGQGDEQYF.

The V call is TRBV12-3 or TRBV12-4, the J call TRBJ1-2, with TRBD1 matching 8 bases. CDR3 size: 16 residues. Unmatched junction bases numbered 13, after V lost 6 bases and J lost 4 bases. The CDR3 sequence is CASSHTGGPLSYGYTF. Written as DNA, the CDR3 is TGTGCCAGCAGCCATACAGGGGGGCCCCTTAGCTATGGCTACACCTTC.

This clonotype was recorded many times. The chain carries TRBV28 and TRBJ1-2; D gene ambiguous. Between the trimmed V and J ends, which lost 3 bases and 9 bases, there was a span of 11 bases. This CDR3 is 12 amino acids long. Per germline, CDR1 MDHEN and CDR2 SYDVKM. CDR3 nucleotide sequence: TGTGCCAGCAGTTTTCGACGTCGGAGCTACACCTTC. Its protein product is CASSFRRRSYTF.

This chain connects TRBV9 to TRBJ2-1; D not certain. V was pared by 4 bases and J by 5 bases, with 13 bases between. Germline assignment: CDR1 SGDLS and CDR2 YYNGEE. This CDR3 is built from 14 residues. CDR3 amino acids: CASSRASSDNEQFF. The CDR3 region has the DNA TGTGCCAGCAGCCGGGCTAGTTCGGACAATGAGCAGTTCTTC.

This clonotype was seen many times. The chain combines TRBV11-2 with TRBJ2-7; TRBD2 agrees at 9 bases. Looked up from germline, CDR1 is SGHAT and CDR2 is FQNNGV. J lost 2 bases, V lost 5 bases, and 4 bases had no gene match. The CDR3 has 14 residues. CDR3 in amino acids: CASSPAGGTYEQYF. Written as DNA, the CDR3 is TGTGCCAGCAGCCCAGCGGGAGGCACCTACGAGCAGTACTTC.

This chain connects TRBV6-1 to TRBJ1-3; D unclear. The CDR3 has 11 amino acids. V lost 10 bases to trimming and J lost 3 bases, with 7 bases between them. The germline V gene encodes CDR1 MNHNS and CDR2 SASEGT. In DNA form, the CDR3 reads TGTGCCACGGCAGTTGGAAACACCATATATTTT. It codes for CATAVGNTIYF.

In its sample, this clonotype was seen many times. The genes are TRBV27 and TRBJ2-3, with D possibly matching TRBD2 (5 bases). The ends were cut back, 2 bases at V and 2 bases at J, with 17 bases in the middle. In germline, CDR1 is MNHEY, CDR2 SMNVEV (reference sequence). The CDR3 runs to 17 residues. CDR3 protein: CASSLGWSGTYTDTQYF. The CDR3 DNA reads as TGTGCCAGCAGTTTAGGCTGGAGCGGTACTTACACAGATACGCAGTATTTT.

CDR3 sequence reads: CASSLGRLLAGPYEQYF. The CDR3, as DNA: TGTGCCAGCAGCTTAGGGAGACTGTTAGCGGGTCCCTACGAGCAGTACTTC. V is TRBV27 and J is TRBJ2-7; 7 bases align to TRBD2. The CDR3 extends over 17 amino acids. V was pared by 6 bases and J by 2 bases, with 16 bases of the junction left unmatched. CDR1 MNHEY and CDR2 SMNVEV come from the germline V gene (reference sequence).

V usage is TRBV6-1 and J usage is TRBJ2-5, with 8 positions matching TRBD2. Germline V lookup: CDR1 MNHNS, CDR2 SASEGT. CDR3 length: 13 amino acids. V shed 7 bases, J shed 5 bases, and the junction held 6 bases outside the gene matches. The CDR3 loop reads CASTPGGEETQYF. The CDR3 nucleotides are TGTGCCAGCACCCCGGGGGGGGAGGAGACCCAGTACTTC.

This clonotype has ten or more counts. The chain combines TRBV12-3 or TRBV12-4 with TRBJ2-1, with TRBD2 identical over 10 bases. This CDR3 is built from 15 residues. V shed 1 base, J shed 6 bases, and the junction held 3 bases outside the gene matches. The CDR3 region is CASSLDSSGGNEQFF. CDR3 DNA: TGTGCCAGCAGTTTAGATTCTAGCGGGGGCAATGAGCAGTTCTTC.

This clonotype showed up many times. The chain couples TRBV15 to TRBJ2-3, with TRBD2 matching 9 bases. Germline lookup yields CDR1 LNHNV and CDR2 YYDKDF (reference sequence). The CDR3 is 19 amino acids. V dropped 1 base and J dropped 4; count of bases not matched to a gene: 15. In DNA, the CDR3 is TGTGCCACCAGCAGAGTAGTCCTAGCGGGACCCAAGGGCCCAGATACGCAGTATTTT. Protein sequence: CATSRVVLAGPKGPDTQYF. Combining the CDR3 with reference TRBV15 and TRBJ2-3 gives the whole variable domain DAMVIQNPRYQVTQFGKPVTLSCSQTLNHNVMYWYQQKSSQAPKLLFHYYDKDFNNEADTPDNFQSRRPNTSFCFLDIRSPGLGDTAMYLCATSRVVLAGPKGPDTQYFGPGTRLTVL.

This clonotype was detected many times. This chain links TRBV20-1 with TRBJ2-1; 10 bases match TRBD2. The V gene end was trimmed by 6 bases and the J gene end by 8 bases; junction bases not matched to a gene: 10. CDR1 and CDR2 from the germline V gene are DFQATT and SNEGSKA (reference sequence). The CDR3 totals 14 residues. The CDR3 DNA is TGCAGTGCACTAACTAGCGGGATAGCGTATGAGCAGTTCTTC. Its translation: CSALTSGIAYEQFF.

The chain is built from TRBV7-3 and TRBJ2-1; 8 positions match TRBD2. With V trimmed by 5 bases and J by 5 bases, 8 bases remained unmatched. Germline V CDR1 and CDR2: SGHTA, FQGTGA. The CDR3 loop spans 15 amino acids. CDR3 nucleotide sequence: TGTGCCAGCAGCCATAGCGGGATTGGAAACAATGAGCAGTTCTTC. Amino acids: CASSHSGIGNNEQFF.

This clonotype was observed at least ten times. CDR3 sequence reads: CSASGSNSYEQYF. In DNA form, the CDR3 reads TGCAGTGCTAGCGGGAGTAACTCCTACGAGCAGTACTTC. The chain combines TRBV20-1 with TRBJ2-7; perhaps TRBD2 as D (6 bases). Germline V gives CDR1 DFQATT, CDR2 SNEGSKA (reference sequence). V lost 3 bases and J 0 bases, leaving 9 bases between the germline ends. CDR3 size: 13 residues.

This clonotype was detected many times. The J gene is TRBJ2-7, the V gene TRBV6-1, with a weak D call TRBD2 (5 bases). Germline loops: CDR1 MNHNS, CDR2 SASEGT. The CDR3 is 14 residues long. Trimming removed 5 bases from V and 3 bases from J, with 14 bases in between. The CDR3 here is CASSSWTEDYEQYF. The CDR3 nucleotides read TGTGCCAGCAGTTCCTGGACTGAAGACTACGAGCAGTACTTC.